These 32 T cell receptor beta chains came from one sample sequenced in a study of identical twins. TCRdb re-called the 5' RACE reads with MiXCR, one entry per CDR3 protein. The sample has roughly 490,000 distinct CDR3 sequences, 14% seen once. The data also belong to a second study, concerning yellow fever vaccine responses in identical twins.

Sequenced sample: CD4+ T cells sorted from blood. The receptor source for this set is a woman under 30 in good health.

Ten or more counts support this clonotype. The rearrangement links TRBV7-3 to TRBJ2-2, with no clear D. V was cut by 1 base and J by 2 bases, with 5 bases left in between. Germline CDR1 reads SGHTA; CDR2 reads FQGTGA. CDR3 length: 14 residues. The CDR3 here is CASSLIANTGELFF. As DNA, the CDR3 is TGTGCCAGCAGCTTAATTGCCAACACCGGGGAGCTGTTTTTT.

This clonotype has ten or more counts. The chain is built from TRBV12-3 or TRBV12-4 and TRBJ2-2; TRBD2 might be the D (6 bases). Trimming left V 6 bases short and J 7 bases short, with 15 bases between. The CDR3 extends over 14 amino acids. The CDR3 loop is CASSPRGVRGELFF. The CDR3 DNA reads as TGTGCCAGCAGCCCGCGCGGGGTTCGCGGGGAGCTGTTTTTT.

The rearrangement joins TRBV29-1 to TRBJ1-1, with 10 bases aligning to TRBD1. The germline V gene has CDR1 SQVTM and CDR2 ANQGSEA. This CDR3 contains 13 residues. V dropped 7 bases and J dropped 7; count of bases not matched to a gene: 9. The CDR3 DNA reads as TGCAGCGGGGACAGGGGCCCTCCCGGTGAAGCTTTCTTT. Protein: CSGDRGPPGEAFF.

This chain connects TRBV7-3 to TRBJ2-1; the D is unclear. Per the germline V gene, CDR1 is SGHTA and CDR2 is FQGTGA. The CDR3 has 12 residues. Deletions cut 4 bases from V and 8 bases from J, with 9 bases between. CDR3 sequence: CASSSGRDEQFF. The CDR3 nucleotides are TGTGCCAGCAGCTCAGGAAGGGATGAGCAGTTCTTC.

This clonotype came up once. Sequence at one end of the junction differs from germline and may be a read error. The V and J genes are TRBV6-4 and TRBJ2-1; 8 bases fit TRBD2. This CDR3 comprises 18 residues. Germline V gene lookup returns CDR1 MRHNA and CDR2 SNTAGT. This chain's CDR3 is CTSSTNKLAVRSYNEQFF. The CDR3 DNA follows: TGTACCAGCAGTACCAATAAACTAGCGGTAAGATCCTACAATGAGCAGTTCTTC.

This clonotype came up a few times. The chain recombines TRBV11-1 with TRBJ2-1; no clear D gene. Germline CDR1 is SGHAT and CDR2 is FQDESV (reference sequence). Trimming removed 5 bases from V and 2 bases from J, with 22 bases in between. This CDR3 has 18 residues. The CDR3 spells CASSHELLVTIPYNEQFF. For the CDR3, the DNA is TGTGCCAGCAGCCATGAATTACTCGTAACAATTCCCTACAATGAGCAGTTCTTC.

This clonotype was seen more than once but under ten times. V gene TRBV20-1 combines with J gene TRBJ1-1; D gene ambiguous. V dropped 6 bases and J dropped 1 base, with 6 bases sitting between them. The CDR3 consists of 11 residues. Germline lookup yields CDR1 DFQATT and CDR2 SNEGSKA (reference sequence). For the CDR3, the DNA is TGCAGTGCCGCGGGGAACACTGAAGCTTTCTTT. This codes for CSAAGNTEAFF.

The V gene is TRBV29-1, the J gene TRBJ2-1; no reliable D call. The ends were cut back, 6 bases at V and 7 bases at J, with 19 bases in the middle. The CDR3 extends over 14 amino acids. Germline CDR1 is SQVTM and CDR2 is ANQGSEA. The CDR3 reads CSVIRNPVQNEQFF. The CDR3 DNA reads TGCAGCGTAATCCGTAACCCAGTACAAAATGAGCAGTTCTTC.

In its sample, this clonotype was seen many times. The chain couples TRBV12-3 or TRBV12-4 to TRBJ1-6, with 10 nucleotides matching TRBD1. The CDR3 has 14 residues. Trimming removed 3 bases from V and 10 bases from J; junction bases left unmatched: 3. CDR3 sequence (DNA): TGTGCCAGCAGTTTTGGACAGGGGGGATCACCCCTCCACTTT. Residues: CASSFGQGGSPLHF.

V gene TRBV7-3 combines with J gene TRBJ2-5; 7 positions agree with TRBD2. The CDR3 spans 16 residues. J was trimmed by 5 bases and V by 0 bases; bases with no gene match: 9. CDR1 and CDR2 from the germline V gene are SGHTA and FQGTGA. The CDR3 nucleotides are TGTGCCAGCAGCTTAACGGGAGGAGCGGGGAAGGAGACCCAGTACTTC. Protein product: CASSLTGGAGKETQYF.

Many counts were recorded for this clonotype. The V gene is TRBV20-1, the J gene TRBJ2-2, with 11 bases fitting TRBD2. The CDR3 is 15 amino acids. V gave up 6 bases and J gave up 7 bases; unmatched junction bases: 10. CDR1 and CDR2 from the germline V gene are DFQATT and SNEGSKA (reference sequence). This chain's CDR3 is CSADQFTSGSGELFF. CDR3 DNA: TGCAGTGCCGATCAGTTTACTAGCGGGAGCGGGGAGCTGTTTTTT.

This clonotype was observed a handful of times. This chain joins TRBV7-8 and TRBJ2-7, with D perhaps TRBD2 (6 bases). Between the trimmed V and J ends, which lost 5 bases and 2 bases, there was a span of 13 bases. The length of the CDR3 is 14 residues. Germline V gives CDR1 SGHVS, CDR2 FQNEAQ. The CDR3, as DNA: TGTGCCAGCAGCGGGGGGTTTACGCCCTACGAGCAGTACTTC. Amino acids: CASSGGFTPYEQYF.

CDR3 in amino acids: CASSGARAGGMNTGELFF. CDR3 bases: TGTGCCAGCAGTGGCGCTAGAGCGGGAGGCATGAACACCGGGGAGCTGTTTTTT. The V and J genes are TRBV2 and TRBJ2-2, with TRBD2 matching 9 bases. Germline V gene lookup returns CDR1 SNHLY and CDR2 FYNNEI. The CDR3 has 18 residues. Germline trimming cut 4 bases from V and 1 base from J; bases unmatched to any gene: 10.

This clonotype was observed a few times. This chain links TRBV14 with TRBJ2-5, with D uncertain. CDR3 length equals 15 residues. Germline V gene data show CDR1 as SGHDN and CDR2 as FVKESK. The V end was cut by 4 bases, the J end by 2 bases, with 14 bases between. DNA of the CDR3: TGTGCCAGCAGCCGCTCAAAGACGGTACAAGAGACCCAGTACTTC. It yields the protein CASSRSKTVQETQYF.

This CDR3 reads CASRRTSGSLNEQFF. The DNA for the CDR3 is TGTGCCAGCAGGCGGACTAGCGGGTCCCTTAATGAGCAGTTCTTC. The V call is TRBV11-2, the J call TRBJ2-1; TRBD2 matches 11 bases. Germline values: CDR1 SGHAT, CDR2 FQNNGV. Trimming removed 6 bases from V and 7 bases from J; junction bases left unmatched: 8. This CDR3 spans 15 amino acids.

The chain couples TRBV7-3 to TRBJ2-2, with 7 bases fitting TRBD1. J was trimmed by 0 bases and V by 7 bases; bases with no gene match: 5. This CDR3 is 15 amino acids long. Germline V gene data show CDR1 as SGHTA and CDR2 as FQGTGA. The DNA of the CDR3 is TGTGCCAGCACCCTTCAGGGGGCGAACACCGGGGAGCTGTTTTTT. Its protein product is CASTLQGANTGELFF.

This clonotype was seen many times. This sequence joins TRBV7-2 and TRBJ2-3; no firm D call. V was shortened by 5 bases and J by 4 bases, with 13 bases between the two germline ends. CDR3 size: 14 residues. CDR1 and CDR2 from the germline V gene are SGHTA and FQGNSA. The CDR3 region has the DNA TGTGCCAGCAGCCTTATGAACGTGGCAGATACGCAGTATTTT. It yields the protein CASSLMNVADTQYF. Supplemented by reference TRBV7-2 and TRBJ2-3, the full variable domain reads GAGVSQSPSNKVTEKGKDVELRCDPISGHTALYWYRQSLGQGLEFLIYFQGNSAPDKSGLPSDRFSAERTGGSVSTLTIQRTQQEDSAVYLCASSLMNVADTQYFGPGTRLTVL.

The chain recombines TRBV27 with TRBJ2-3, with a possible D match to TRBD1 (6 bases). The V gene's germline CDR1 is MNHEY and CDR2 SMNVEV (reference sequence). The CDR3 runs 16 residues. With 6 bases removed from V and 0 bases from J, the gap between germline ends came to 16 bases. The CDR3 sequence is CASSPGARISTDTQYF. As DNA, the CDR3 is TGTGCCAGCAGCCCAGGGGCTCGAATTAGCACAGATACGCAGTATTTT.

The table lists this clonotype with many counts. The V gene is TRBV5-4, the J gene TRBJ2-1; 10 nucleotides agree with TRBD2. The CDR3 has 14 amino acids. Germline CDR1 reads SGHNT; CDR2 reads YYREEE (reference sequence). With V trimmed by 4 bases and J by 10 bases, 8 bases remained unmatched. This CDR3 reads CASSPELAGVEQFF. DNA for the CDR3: TGTGCCAGCAGCCCGGAGCTAGCGGGGGTGGAGCAGTTCTTC.

This clonotype has more than one count but fewer than ten. The rearrangement uses TRBV29-1 and TRBJ1-1; 10 bases line up with TRBD1. The CDR3 sequence is 16 residues long. The germline V gene encodes CDR1 SQVTM and CDR2 ANQGSEA. V trimming: 3 bases; J trimming: 1 base; junction bases outside the gene matches: 8. The CDR3 region is CSVDPRRQGANTEAFF. CDR3 in DNA: TGCAGCGTTGATCCCCGTCGACAGGGGGCGAACACTGAAGCTTTCTTT. The full variable domain, with the rest looked up from reference TRBV29-1 and TRBJ1-1, is SAVISQKPSRDICQRGTSLTIQCQVDSQVTMMFWYRQQPGQSLTLIATANQGSEATYESGFVIDKFPISRPNLTFSTLTVSNMSPEDSSIYLCSVDPRRQGANTEAFFGQGTRLTVV.

This clonotype was detected only once. This chain uses TRBV2 with TRBJ2-3, with D tentatively TRBD2 (6 bases). The V gene's germline CDR1 is SNHLY and CDR2 FYNNEI. Trimming took off 8 bases at V and 0 bases at J, with 21 bases between the two ends. The CDR3 consists of 17 residues. CDR3 loop: CASFTRGRRGSTDTQYF. CDR3 coding DNA: TGTGCCAGCTTCACACGGGGGAGGCGGGGTAGCACAGATACGCAGTATTTT.

This clonotype was seen a handful of times. CDR3 in amino acids: CASSHLSGNQAFF. DNA of the CDR3: TGCGCCAGCAGCCATTTGTCAGGGAACCAAGCTTTCTTT. V gene TRBV5-1 combines with J gene TRBJ1-1, with D perhaps matching TRBD1 (5 bases). The length of the CDR3 is 13 residues. Germline CDR1 and CDR2: SGHRS and YFSETQ. V gave up 4 bases and J gave up 9 bases, with 16 bases separating them. The full variable domain, rest sourced from reference TRBV5-1 and TRBJ1-1, is KAGVTQTPRYLIKTRGQQVTLSCSPISGHRSVSWYQQTPGQGLQFLFEYFSETQRNKGNFPGRFSGRQFSNSRSEMNVSTLELGDSALYLCASSHLSGNQAFFGQGTRLTVV.

This clonotype was counted only a few times. The rearrangement joins TRBV27 to TRBJ1-2; 8 bases are shared with TRBD1. V trimming: 5 bases; J trimming: 4 bases; junction bases outside the gene matches: 9. Germline V CDR1 and CDR2: MNHEY, SMNVEV (reference sequence). The CDR3 runs 15 residues. In DNA form, the CDR3 reads TGTGCCAGCAGTCTCAGACAGGGGACCCTCTATGGCTACACCTTC. Translation gives CASSLRQGTLYGYTF.

This clonotype has at least ten counts. The CDR3 protein is CASSSSRGRGTEAFF. The CDR3 DNA follows: TGTGCCAGCAGCTCCAGTCGGGGTCGGGGCACTGAAGCTTTCTTT. The rearrangement joins TRBV7-9 to TRBJ1-1, with D unclear. This CDR3 contains 15 residues. Germline CDR1 and CDR2: SEHNR and FQNEAQ (reference sequence). The V end lost 4 bases, the J end lost 4 bases, and 16 bases lay between the germline ends.

The chain joins TRBV20-1 to TRBJ2-3; TRBD1 agrees at 8 bases. This CDR3 has 15 residues. J gave up 1 base and V 4 bases, and 7 bases lay outside the gene matches. The germline CDR1 and CDR2 sequences are DFQATT and SNEGSKA (reference sequence). The CDR3 loop reads CSAKTPGQGTDTQYF. In DNA form, the CDR3 reads TGCAGTGCTAAGACCCCGGGACAGGGCACAGATACGCAGTATTTT.

The J gene is TRBJ2-4, the V gene TRBV5-1; 7 nucleotides align to TRBD1. The ends lost 3 bases at V and 4 bases at J; junction bases unmatched: 4. Germline V gives CDR1 SGHRS, CDR2 YFSETQ. There are 14 residues in the CDR3. The CDR3 coding sequence is TGCGCCAGCAGCTCGGGACAGATAAAAAACATTCAGTACTTC. Protein: CASSSGQIKNIQYF.

The rearrangement uses TRBV6-2 or TRBV6-3 and TRBJ2-7, with D unclear. This CDR3 has 14 amino acids. Trimming took off 6 bases at V and 4 bases at J, with 16 bases between the two ends. Per the germline V gene, CDR1 is MNHEY and CDR2 is SVGEGT. CDR3 in amino acids: CASRQHGSSYEQYF. The CDR3, as DNA: TGTGCCAGCAGGCAACACGGGTCTTCGTACGAGCAGTACTTC.

This clonotype was seen a few times. The chain employs TRBV4-1 and TRBJ2-7, with D possibly TRBD2 on 5 matching bases. The V gene lost 0 bases and the J gene lost 4 bases, with 16 bases spanning the gap. The CDR3 has 16 residues. Germline values: CDR1 MGHRA, CDR2 YSYEKL. Written as DNA, the CDR3 is TGCGCCAGCAGCCAAGATTTGTGGGAGTCTAGGTACGAGCAGTACTTC. Its translation: CASSQDLWESRYEQYF.

This clonotype was seen a few times. V gene TRBV7-2 combines with J gene TRBJ2-3; no clear D gene. The CDR3 has 13 residues. Germline V lookup: CDR1 SGHTA, CDR2 FQGNSA. V lost 7 bases to trimming and J lost 7 bases, with 15 bases between them. In nucleotides, the CDR3 is TGTGCCAGCACCCCCACGGTGTTACATACGCAGTATTTT. Residues: CASTPTVLHTQYF. The full variable domain, its missing parts supplied by reference TRBV7-2 and TRBJ2-3, is GAGVSQSPSNKVTEKGKDVELRCDPISGHTALYWYRQSLGQGLEFLIYFQGNSAPDKSGLPSDRFSAERTGGSVSTLTIQRTQQEDSAVYLCASTPTVLHTQYFGPGTRLTVL.

The rearrangement joins TRBV6-2 or TRBV6-3 to TRBJ2-4; TRBD1 aligns across 8 bases. This CDR3 has 18 amino acids. The junction had 11 bases not matched to a gene; V was cut back by 4 bases and J by 0 bases. The germline gives CDR1 MNHEY, CDR2 SVGEGT. This chain's CDR3 is CASSSGTGPSLAKNIQYF. Written as DNA, the CDR3 is TGTGCCAGCAGTTCCGGGACAGGTCCTTCCCTAGCCAAAAACATTCAGTACTTC.

This clonotype was recorded at least ten times. The gene calls are TRBV12-3 or TRBV12-4 and TRBJ2-7, with a weak D call TRBD2 (6 bases). This CDR3 is 13 amino acids long. The germline V and J ends were trimmed by 6 bases and 1 base, with 10 bases remaining between them. The CDR3 DNA sequence: TGTGCCAGCAGCTTACGGGGGTCCTACGAGCAGTACTTC. It specifies CASSLRGSYEQYF.

This clonotype turned up a few times. This rearrangement joins TRBV7-2 to TRBJ1-5, with TRBD1 identical over 8 bases. The J segment lost 6 bases and the V segment lost 6 bases, leaving 7 bases of the junction unmatched. Germline V gene lookup returns CDR1 SGHTA and CDR2 FQGNSA. This CDR3 is 14 amino acids long. The CDR3 region is CASSSDRGSQPQHF. The CDR3 bases are TGTGCCAGCAGTTCTGACAGGGGCTCTCAGCCCCAGCATTTT.